This TCR beta chain comes out of a study of blood T cell repertoires in COVID-19. Across the study: The cDNA or gDNA used as material had been derived from T cells, B-cell-depleted T cells, or PBMCs.

Authors' methods: Reference gene primers were amplified, and this amplification served to estimate nucleated cell counts. The method was immunoSEQ multiplex PCR; TCRdb's version includes in-frame clones alone and lacks a portion of them. That table gives V, J and clone size, and the DNA gave D and trimming. The table has roughly 180,000 clones, around 86% seen once. Germline CDR1 is KGHSH and CDR2 is LQKENI. Trimming took 1 base from V and 7 from J; bases not matched to a gene: 3. CDR3 length: 14 residues. This clone has just a few counts. This sequence was found in a woman in her twenties or thirties with active or convalescent COVID-19. The specimen was peripheral blood. The chain has TRBV18 and TRBJ1-5, with 8 bases aligning to TRBD1. The CDR3 here is CASSPQDRVQPQHF. CDR3 DNA sequence: TGTGCCAGCTCACCACAGGACAGGGTCCAGCCCCAGCATTTT.